The 9 T cell receptor beta chains below all came from one sample that was sequenced in a study of blood T cell repertoires in COVID-19 (dated by TCRdb to the early 2020s). Libraries were built with the immunoSEQ multiplex PCR assay. The immuneACCESS repertoire file appears here via TCRdb, limited to in-frame rearrangements. These files lack a portion of the clones; in checked studies, under half of the deficit traces to unresolved V genes, and the cause of the others is not known. For this sample there are 150,000 to 200,000 clones; over 80% appear just once. Roughly 8.1% of the sample comes from the top ten. Specimen: peripheral blood. The receptors stem from a woman aged 70 to 79 with acute or convalescent COVID-19.

This sequence joins TRBV6-6 and TRBJ2-5; 7 bases line up with TRBD2. CDR3 length: 14 amino acids. CDR1 and CDR2 from the germline V gene are MNHNY and SVGAGI (reference sequence). Trimming removed 6 bases from V and 1 base from J; junction bases left unmatched: 5. The CDR3 sequence: CASSSAGVQETQYF. For the CDR3, the DNA is TGTGCCAGCAGCTCCGCGGGGGTCCAAGAGACCCAGTACTTC.

The J gene is TRBJ2-2, the V gene TRBV9; tentative D call: TRBD1 (5 bases). CDR1 is SGDLS and CDR2 is YYNGEE in the germline V gene. V was pared by 0 bases and J by 0 bases, with 6 bases between. CDR3 length: 15 residues. The CDR3 region has the DNA TGTGCCAGCAGCGTAGTAGGGGCGAACACCGGGGAGCTGTTTTTT. Translation gives CASSVVGANTGELFF.

V and J are TRBV29-1 and TRBJ2-5; weak D call: TRBD1 (6 bases). V dropped 7 bases and J dropped 2 bases, with 11 bases sitting between them. The CDR3 is made up of 12 amino acids. Germline loops: CDR1 SQVTM, CDR2 ANQGSEA. The CDR3 DNA is TGCAGCGCCACAGGGTTGCAAGAGACCCAGTACTTC. Translation: CSATGLQETQYF. The complete variable domain, with remaining parts taken from reference TRBV29-1 and TRBJ2-5, reads SAVISQKPSRDICQRGTSLTIQCQVDSQVTMMFWYRQQPGQSLTLIATANQGSEATYESGFVIDKFPISRPNLTFSTLTVSNMSPEDSSIYLCSATGLQETQYFGPGTRLLVL.

The chain joins TRBV5-1 to TRBJ1-2, with no clear D. In germline, CDR1 is SGHRS, CDR2 YFSETQ. The V end lost 0 bases, the J end lost 2 bases, and 5 bases lay between the germline ends. The CDR3 consists of 13 residues. CDR3 sequence (DNA): TGCGCCAGCAGCTTGGGCACAAACTATGGCTACACCTTC. It encodes CASSLGTNYGYTF.

The rearrangement links TRBV19 to TRBJ2-7; TRBD1 matches 8 bases. Germline values: CDR1 LNHDA, CDR2 SQIVND (reference sequence). Trimming at V came to 0 bases and at J to 7 bases, leaving 8 bases not matched to a gene. The CDR3 has 15 amino acids. Written as DNA, the CDR3 is TGTGCCAGTAGTATAGATCTCCGGACAGGGAGGGAGCAGTACTTC. Translation gives CASSIDLRTGREQYF. The variable domain in full, completed from reference TRBV19 and TRBJ2-7, reads DGGITQSPKYLFRKEGQNVTLSCEQNLNHDAMYWYRQDPGQGLRLIYYSQIVNDFQKGDIAEGYSVSREKKESFPLTVTSAQKNPTAFYLCASSIDLRTGREQYFGPGTRLTVT.

The rearrangement links TRBV11-2 to TRBJ1-2, with D possibly TRBD1 on 5 matching bases. CDR3 length: 15 amino acids. Trimming took 4 bases from V and 0 from J, leaving 12 bases between them. Germline CDR1 and CDR2: SGHAT and FQNNGV. Here the CDR3 DNA reads TGTGCCAGCAGCTCCGACAGAGTAGCTAACTATGGCTACACCTTC. Translated: CASSSDRVANYGYTF.

The V call is TRBV3-1 (or the pseudogene TRBV3-2), the J call TRBJ1-4; D is undetermined. V dropped 0 bases and J dropped 8 bases, with 25 bases sitting between them. Germline values: CDR1 LGHDT, CDR2 YNNKEL (reference sequence). CDR3 length equals 19 residues. The CDR3 reads CASSQDGLQPWEVREKLFF. DNA of the CDR3: TGTGCCAGCAGCCAAGATGGTTTACAGCCTTGGGAGGTGCGGGAAAAACTGTTTTTT.

The chain has TRBV7-8 and TRBJ2-7; D might be TRBD2 (5 bases). The CDR3 extends over 15 amino acids. Germline CDR1 and CDR2: SGHVS and FQNEAQ. With 3 bases removed from V and 0 bases from J, the gap between germline ends came to 12 bases. The CDR3 region has the DNA TGTGCCAGCAGCTTTGGGCGGGCAAACTCCTACGAGCAGTACTTC. It specifies CASSFGRANSYEQYF.

The rearrangement links TRBV3-1 (or the pseudogene TRBV3-2) to TRBJ2-5; weak D call: TRBD1 (5 bases). From germline, CDR1 is LGHDT and CDR2 YNNKEL (reference sequence). The CDR3 extends over 13 amino acids. V was pared by 2 bases and J by 5 bases, with 9 bases between. The CDR3 nucleotides are TGTGCCAGCAGCCAAAGGGGTGGGGAGACCCAGTACTTC. Translation: CASSQRGGETQYF.